The clone carrying this T cell receptor (beta chain) qualifies as medium-sized. CDR1 and CDR2 from the germline V gene are GTSNPN and SVGIG (reference sequence). V shed 1 base and J shed 6 bases, with 12 bases lying between them. This CDR3 has 13 amino acids. The assay was immunoSEQ multiplex PCR, and TCRdb's table has in-frame clones only and misses some. Among roughly 41,000 clones, around 94% were seen once, and the ten largest hold about 24%. The data were obtained in a study of control samples from healthy donors and cancer patients. Material: blood. The genes are TRBV30 and TRBJ1-2, with a weak D call TRBD1 (5 bases). The source of this sequence is a man between 60 and 75 years old in good health. The CDR3 bases are TGTGCCTGGAGTGAGGGGTTTGGCGATGGCTACACCTTC. It codes for CAWSEGFGDGYTF.